This record concerns one TCR beta chain sequence. The CDR3 has 14 residues. Germline V gene lookup returns CDR1 ENHRY and CDR2 SYGVKD. V was trimmed by 2 bases and J by 4 bases, leaving 9 bases between them. These data belong to a study of blood T cell repertoires in COVID-19. Authors' data handling: Estimates of nucleated cell counts were drawn from the amplification of reference gene primers. The repertoire was sequenced with immunoSEQ multiplex PCR; TCRdb's copy has only in-frame clones and lacks some. V, J and clone size reflect that table, while D and trimming were determined from the DNA. The profile shows over 150,000 clones, approximately 87% of them singletons. Seattle patients were enrolled while actively infected and followed longitudinally.

V is TRBV10-3 and J is TRBJ1-5; D not resolved. Sequenced material: peripheral blood. The TCR sequence derives from a woman aged 70-85 years with COVID-19, enrolled during active disease. The CDR3 spells CAISEGLDNQPQHF. The CDR3 nucleotides are TGTGCCATCAGTGAGGGTCTAGATAATCAGCCCCAGCATTTT.